This TCR beta chain came from a study of blood T cell repertoires in COVID-19 (dated by TCRdb to 2018 to 2020). Notes on the research overall: Collaborator samples came from the United States, Italy and Spain and covered acute and convalescent phases of COVID-19. The material from the prospective study consisted of cDNA or gDNA derived from T cells, B-cell-depleted T cells, or PBMCs. The dataset comprised deeply sampled blood TCRbeta repertoires from subjects exposed to, actively infected with, or recovered from COVID-19. A freely available public database, intended as a resource for researchers studying the immune response to SARS-CoV-2, is where the repertoires were released. The samples were drawn from the first 160 participants of the ongoing ImmuneRACE study and from some 1,300 subjects provided by 6 global collaborators. Sample metadata almost always included a de-identified subject ID, COVID-19 status, age in years and sex. Where available, HLA class I and class II types were obtained from metadata supplied by the sample provider rather than from assay-based typing.

Concerning this clone itself: Its antigen remains unidentified. No per-base quality is available; no much larger clone lies one base away.

The immunoSEQ Assay, a bias-controlled multiplex PCR, was used to amplify TCRbeta CDR3 regions from genomic DNA. The original pipeline was this. Within the assay, amplification of reference gene primers was used to estimate how many nucleated cells each sample contained. To quantify the absolute abundance of each unique TCRbeta CDR3 rearrangement, sequence reads were collapsed and filtered. For each sample, productive Simpson clonality was calculated by taking the square root of Simpson's diversity index across productive rearrangements. TCRdb took this table from immuneACCESS and kept in-frame rearrangements with V and J called. Such tables lack part of the clones; where checked against another copy, unresolved V genes explain under half of the gap, and the rest is unexplained. Clonal size and the V and J genes are those of that table, whereas D and trimming came from the DNA. The sample table lists 250,000 to 300,000 clones, roughly 89% of them with a count of one. The ten largest clones represent approximately 3% of the sample.

Each collaborating institution followed its own protocols to collect whole blood in K2EDTA tubes. Collaborator samples were shipped for TCRbeta analysis as frozen whole blood, isolated PBMCs, or DNA extracted from either sample type. The CDR3 covers 14 residues, taking in both the cysteine and the phenylalanine. Solely the CDR3 DNA is kept, with 42 bases framed from the first base. Taken from the germline V gene (reference sequence), the CDR1 and CDR2 loops are GTSNPN and SVGIG. The V end gives up 3 bases and the J end 4 bases, leaving 7 bases in the junction not matched to a gene. Points the paper makes about the study in general: Clinical and demographic metadata were provided uncurated, with the amount varying by source and participant.

The receptor was isolated from a woman in her thirties with active or convalescent COVID-19. The chain joins TRBV30 to TRBJ1-2, with 8 bases in between that match TRBD1. Input material: peripheral blood. CDR3 loop: CAWRGTGYGYGYTF. The DNA reads as follows: TGTGCCTGGAGAGGGACAGGTTACGGCTATGGCTACACCTTC.